The 28 T cell receptor beta chains reported below all come from one sample, sequenced in a study of CD8+ T cells in alopecia areata. Treatment denoted: oral pan-JAK inhibitor, 5-10 mg twice daily. cDNA reverse transcribed from extracted RNA served as the sequencing template. The method was immunoSEQ multiplex PCR; TCRdb's version includes in-frame clones alone and lacks a portion of them. In the table there are 200,000 to 250,000 clones, less than 65% of which are singletons. The material was CD4+ T cells sorted from blood, obtained at week 4, from a patient treated with tofacitinib. The receptor source for this set is a human donor with alopecia areata.

The chain combines TRBV5-1 with TRBJ2-3; the match to TRBD2 covers 9 bases. CDR1 and CDR2 (germline): SGHRS, YFSETQ. CDR3 length: 14 residues. V was clipped by 4 bases and J by 4 bases; unmatched bases: 4. The CDR3 DNA follows: TGCGCCAGCAGCGCTAGCGGGGACGCAGATACGCAGTATTTT. This translates into CASSASGDADTQYF.

Only a few counts were recorded for this clone. J is TRBJ2-7 and V is TRBV2; D may be TRBD1 or TRBD2 (5 bases each). CDR1 SNHLY and CDR2 FYNNEI come from the germline V gene. This CDR3 region has 11 residues. The V end lost 3 bases, the J end lost 7 bases, and 7 bases lay between the germline ends. The CDR3 spells CASSDWGEQYF. The CDR3 DNA is TGTGCCAGCAGTGATTGGGGGGAGCAGTACTTC. Supplemented by reference TRBV2 and TRBJ2-7, the full variable domain reads EPEVTQTPSHQVTQMGQEVILRCVPISNHLYFYWYRQILGQKVEFLVSFYNNEISEKSEIFDDQFSVERPDGSNFTLKIRSTKLEDSAMYFCASSDWGEQYFGPGTRLTVT.

The J gene is TRBJ2-7, the V gene TRBV7-9; D is possibly TRBD2 (6 bases). The germline V gene encodes CDR1 SEHNR and CDR2 FQNEAQ (reference sequence). V lost 4 bases to trimming and J lost 1 base, with 11 bases between them. This CDR3 spans 14 amino acids. The CDR3 loop is CASSSGTESYEQYF. The CDR3 region has the DNA TGTGCCAGCAGCTCGGGGACTGAGTCCTACGAGCAGTACTTC.

The chain has TRBV30 and TRBJ1-1, with 7 bases identical to TRBD1. CDR3 length: 13 residues. Trimming cost V 5 bases and J 1 base; bases outside gene matches: 4. Germline V gene lookup returns CDR1 GTSNPN and CDR2 SVGIG (reference sequence). This CDR3 reads CAWHRGGNTEAFF. The CDR3 DNA reads as TGTGCCTGGCACAGGGGTGGGAACACTGAAGCTTTCTTT.

The J gene is TRBJ1-6, the V gene TRBV7-2; D is unresolved. Between the trimmed V and J ends, which lost 4 bases and 4 bases, there was a span of 11 bases. Germline lookup yields CDR1 SGHTA and CDR2 FQGNSA. There are 15 residues in the CDR3. CDR3 nucleotide sequence: TGTGCCAGCAGCTCCCCGTGGGGTTATAATTCACCCCTCCACTTT. This translates into CASSSPWGYNSPLHF. The whole variable domain, remainder taken from reference TRBV7-2 and TRBJ1-6, is GAGVSQSPSNKVTEKGKDVELRCDPISGHTALYWYRQSLGQGLEFLIYFQGNSAPDKSGLPSDRFSAERTGGSVSTLTIQRTQQEDSAVYLCASSSPWGYNSPLHFGNGTRLTVT.

This clone was picked up a small number of times. The chain has TRBV7-2 and TRBJ2-2; 7 positions match TRBD1. The CDR3 spans 15 residues. Trimming cost V 5 bases and J 0 bases; bases outside gene matches: 3. Germline V gene sequence: CDR1 SGHTA, CDR2 FQGNSA. The CDR3 nucleotides read TGTGCCAGCAGCGAGGGACAGCCGAACACCGGGGAGCTGTTTTTT. Residues: CASSEGQPNTGELFF.

J is TRBJ2-5 and V is TRBV5-1, with 8 bases that match TRBD1. Germline V gives CDR1 SGHRS, CDR2 YFSETQ. After removal of 2 bases from V and 2 bases from J, the junction contained 8 bases not matched to a gene. The CDR3 spans 16 residues. The CDR3 sequence: CASSFTRTGRQETQYF. DNA for the CDR3: TGCGCCAGCAGCTTCACTCGGACAGGGCGGCAAGAGACCCAGTACTTC.

The chain carries TRBV11-2 and TRBJ1-4; maybe TRBD1 (5 bases). Germline CDR1 reads SGHAT; CDR2 reads FQNNGV. V shed 1 base and J shed 6 bases, with 9 bases lying between them. This CDR3 contains 14 residues. CDR3 protein: CASSLAGRDEKLFF. The CDR3 DNA follows: TGTGCCAGCAGCTTAGCAGGGAGAGATGAAAAACTGTTTTTT.

A remark on this clone: An end of the junction differs from the germline gene, which may be a read error. The chain uses TRBV5-1 and TRBJ2-2; possible D gene TRBD1, 6 bases. The CDR3 covers 15 residues. In germline, CDR1 is SGHRS, CDR2 YFSETQ. The DNA for the CDR3 is TGCGCCAGCACAAGGGACACGACCAACATCGGGGAGCTGTTTTTT. Protein sequence: CASTRDTTNIGELFF.

CDR3 in amino acids: CAWSVRGVLAKNIQYF. The CDR3 DNA is TGTGCCTGGAGTGTACGAGGGGTCTTGGCCAAAAACATTCAGTACTTC. The chain employs TRBV30 and TRBJ2-4, with D perhaps assigned TRBD1 or TRBD2 (5 bases each). CDR1 is GTSNPN, CDR2 SVGIG, per germline (reference sequence). Trimming removed 0 bases from V and 1 base from J, with 13 bases in between. This CDR3 is 16 amino acids long.

This clone was observed a few times. This rearrangement joins TRBV30 to TRBJ1-2; D call uncertain. The ends were cut back, 3 bases at V and 7 bases at J, with 9 bases in the middle. Per germline, CDR1 GTSNPN and CDR2 SVGIG (reference sequence). This CDR3 region has 11 residues. CDR3 loop: CAWRASGGYTF. CDR3 DNA sequence: TGTGCCTGGAGGGCCTCGGGTGGCTACACCTTC.

This sequence joins TRBV9 and TRBJ2-3, with TRBD2 identical over 10 bases. The CDR3 extends over 15 amino acids. The junction had 12 bases not matched to a gene; V was cut back by 6 bases and J by 8 bases. CDR1 is SGDLS and CDR2 is YYNGEE in the germline V gene. The CDR3 DNA follows: TGTGCCAGCACCTCGGGACTAGCGACCGGGCTTACGCAGTATTTT. This codes for CASTSGLATGLTQYF.

The genes are TRBV23-1 and TRBJ2-7, with TRBD1 as a possible D gene (6 bases). TRBV23-1 is classed as an ORF, of uncertain function. The CDR3 contains 13 residues. V shed 8 bases and J shed 2 bases, with 13 bases lying between them. The DNA for the CDR3 is TGCGCCAGCCTTCAGGGACATGCCTACGAGCAGTACTTC. It encodes CASLQGHAYEQYF.

The V gene is TRBV18, the J gene TRBJ1-1, with D hard to call. The CDR3 is made up of 14 amino acids. Trimming left V 2 bases short and J 1 base short, with 8 bases between. In germline, CDR1 is KGHSH, CDR2 LQKENI. The CDR3 loop is CASSPGDGNTEAFF. The CDR3 DNA reads as TGTGCCAGCTCACCAGGTGACGGGAACACTGAAGCTTTCTTT.

The gene calls are TRBV5-6 and TRBJ2-7; TRBD1 is a possible D gene (5 bases). The CDR3 consists of 15 residues. With 4 bases removed from V and 0 bases from J, the gap between germline ends came to 14 bases. CDR1 and CDR2 (germline): SGHDT, YYEEEE. CDR3 in DNA: TGTGCCAGCAGCCCTATAGGGGCGGACTCCTACGAGCAGTACTTC. It translates to CASSPIGADSYEQYF.

V gene TRBV4-3 combines with J gene TRBJ1-2, with 7 bases aligning to TRBD1. Germline CDR1 reads LGHNA; CDR2 reads YSLEER. The CDR3 has 15 amino acids. V lost 4 bases and J lost 4; bases outside the gene matches: 9. CDR3 residues: CASSPGGGASYGYTF. The CDR3 DNA is TGCGCCAGCAGCCCAGGAGGGGGCGCGAGCTATGGCTACACCTTC.

The V gene is TRBV30, the J gene TRBJ2-5, with 10 bases lining up with TRBD2. V lost 0 bases to trimming and J lost 7 bases; unmatched junction nucleotides: 8. This CDR3 contains 15 residues. The germline V gene has CDR1 GTSNPN and CDR2 SVGIG (reference sequence). The CDR3 DNA follows: TGTGCCTGGAGTGTAGGAGCTAGCGGGGGAGGGACCCAGTACTTC. Translating gives CAWSVGASGGGTQYF. Combining the CDR3 with reference TRBV30 and TRBJ2-5 gives the whole variable domain SQTIHQWPATLVQPVGSPLSLECTVEGTSNPNLYWYRQAAGRGLQLLFYSVGIGQISSEVPQNLSASRPQDRQFILSSKKLLLSDSGFYLCAWSVGASGGGTQYFGPGTRLLVL.

The chain combines TRBV2 with TRBJ1-2, with D uncertain. The CDR3 has 12 amino acids. Trimming left V 7 bases short and J 2 bases short, with 8 bases between. CDR1 SNHLY and CDR2 FYNNEI come from the germline V gene. CDR3 region: CASTESNYGYTF. CDR3 nucleotides: TGTGCCAGCACCGAATCAAACTATGGCTACACCTTC.

The V gene is TRBV27, the J gene TRBJ1-2; D is unclear. V was cut by 3 bases and J by 7 bases, with 12 bases left in between. The germline gives CDR1 MNHEY, CDR2 SMNVEV (reference sequence). This CDR3 spans 13 amino acids. CDR3 region: CASSFNDFGGYTF. CDR3 DNA sequence: TGTGCCAGCAGTTTTAATGATTTCGGTGGCTACACCTTC.

In DNA, the CDR3 is TGTGCCAGCAGCTTGCCACAGGATTACAATGAGCAGTTCTTC. It codes for CASSLPQDYNEQFF. The chain recombines TRBV4-2 with TRBJ2-1; TRBD1 is a possible D gene (5 bases). The CDR3 covers 14 residues. The V gene lost 5 bases and the J gene lost 4 bases, with 12 bases spanning the gap. Germline loops: CDR1 LGHNA, CDR2 YNFKEQ.

This clone occurred a few times. The V and J genes are TRBV7-9 and TRBJ2-7; D is ambiguous. Germline lookup yields CDR1 SEHNR and CDR2 FQNEAQ (reference sequence). CDR3 length: 12 amino acids. CDR3 sequence: CEDSPTTGEQYF. The CDR3 bases are TGTGAAGACTCCCCGACGACGGGCGAGCAGTACTTC.

The V gene is TRBV9, the J gene TRBJ2-6, with 7 bases lining up with TRBD1. V dropped 3 bases and J dropped 2; count of bases not matched to a gene: 11. The CDR3 is 18 amino acids. The V gene's germline CDR1 is SGDLS and CDR2 YYNGEE. CDR3 sequence (DNA): TGTGCCAGCAGCGCCGACAGGGCTTGGAGCGCTGGGGCCAACGTCCTGACTTTC. It encodes CASSADRAWSAGANVLTF.

This chain connects TRBV30 to TRBJ1-1, with D perhaps TRBD1 (5 bases). CDR1 and CDR2 (germline): GTSNPN, SVGIG (reference sequence). The CDR3 runs 17 residues. V lost 4 bases and J 1 base, leaving 22 bases between the germline ends. The DNA of the CDR3 is TGTGCCTGGATAAAGGGGAAGGGGCCGCCGAGGAACACTGAAGCTTTCTTT. Encoded protein: CAWIKGKGPPRNTEAFF.

The rearrangement links TRBV6-6 to TRBJ2-5; D is perhaps TRBD1 (7 bases). CDR3 length: 16 amino acids. Germline values: CDR1 MNHNY, CDR2 SVGAGI (reference sequence). Trimming cost V 1 base and J 0 bases, with 12 bases left between them. The CDR3 coding sequence is TGTGCCAGCAGTTACTGGGGGGACAGCCACCAAGAGACCCAGTACTTC. Amino acids: CASSYWGDSHQETQYF.

V and J are TRBV2 and TRBJ2-1, with a possible D match to TRBD1 (5 bases). The germline V and J ends were trimmed by 6 bases and 4 bases, with 10 bases remaining between them. CDR1 and CDR2 from the germline V gene are SNHLY and FYNNEI. This CDR3 has 13 residues. The CDR3 sequence is CASRLRQYNEQFF. The CDR3 DNA follows: TGTGCCAGCAGGCTGAGACAGTACAATGAGCAGTTCTTC.

The rearrangement uses TRBV5-6 and TRBJ2-1, with D maybe TRBD2 (6 bases). CDR1 is SGHDT and CDR2 is YYEEEE in the germline V gene. V lost 4 bases to trimming and J lost 5 bases, with 13 bases between them. This CDR3 is built from 14 residues. CDR3 amino acids: CASSPPPGDNEQFF. DNA for the CDR3: TGTGCCAGCAGCCCTCCCCCGGGGGACAATGAGCAGTTCTTC.

J is TRBJ1-1 and V is TRBV2; perhaps TRBD1 as D (5 bases). The germline V gene has CDR1 SNHLY and CDR2 FYNNEI. CDR3 length: 13 amino acids. Trimming cost V 9 bases and J 4 bases, with 15 bases left between them. CDR3 bases: TGTGCCAGTCGGATCCAGGGAGGCACTGAAGCTTTCTTT. Translating it yields CASRIQGGTEAFF.

The chain joins TRBV29-1 to TRBJ1-1, with 9 nucleotides matching TRBD1. The CDR3 runs to 14 residues. The V segment lost 6 bases and the J segment 5 bases; nucleotides outside the gene matches: 10. Germline V lookup: CDR1 SQVTM, CDR2 ANQGSEA. The DNA for the CDR3 is TGCAGCGTAGTAAACAGGGGGCGCCGGACTGAAGCTTTCTTT. Its translation is CSVVNRGRRTEAFF.